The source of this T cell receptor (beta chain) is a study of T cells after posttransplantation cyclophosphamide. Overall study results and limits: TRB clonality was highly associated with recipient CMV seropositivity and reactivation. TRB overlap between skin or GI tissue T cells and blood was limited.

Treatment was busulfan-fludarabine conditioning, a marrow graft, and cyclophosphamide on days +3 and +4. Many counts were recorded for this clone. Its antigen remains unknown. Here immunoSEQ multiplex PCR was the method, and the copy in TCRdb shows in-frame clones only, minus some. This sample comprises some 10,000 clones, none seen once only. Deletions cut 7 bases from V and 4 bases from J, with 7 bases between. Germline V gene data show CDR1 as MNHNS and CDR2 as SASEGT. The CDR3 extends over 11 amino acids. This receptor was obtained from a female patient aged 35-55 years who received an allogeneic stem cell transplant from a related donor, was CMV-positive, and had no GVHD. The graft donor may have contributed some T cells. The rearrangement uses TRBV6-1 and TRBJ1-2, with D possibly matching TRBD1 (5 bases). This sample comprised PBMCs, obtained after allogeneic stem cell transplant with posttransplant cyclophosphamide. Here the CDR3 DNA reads TGTGCCAGCAACAGGAGCTATGGCTACACCTTC. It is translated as CASNRSYGYTF.